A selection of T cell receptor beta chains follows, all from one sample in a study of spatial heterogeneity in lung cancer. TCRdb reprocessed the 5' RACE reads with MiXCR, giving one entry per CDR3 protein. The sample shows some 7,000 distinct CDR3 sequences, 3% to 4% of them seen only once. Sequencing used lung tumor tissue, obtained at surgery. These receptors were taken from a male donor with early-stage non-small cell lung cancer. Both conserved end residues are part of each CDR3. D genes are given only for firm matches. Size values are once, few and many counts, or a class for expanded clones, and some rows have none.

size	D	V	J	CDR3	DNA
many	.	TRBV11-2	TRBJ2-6	CASSRTYSGANVLTF	TGTGCCAGCAGCCGAACATACTCTGGGGCCAACGTCCTGACTTTC
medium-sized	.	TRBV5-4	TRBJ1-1	CASSSVTVYTEAFF	TGTGCCAGCAGCTCCGTTACTGTTTACACTGAAGCTTTCTTT
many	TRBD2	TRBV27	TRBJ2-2	CASSSGLAGVGELFF	TGTGCCAGCAGTTCGGGACTAGCGGGAGTCGGGGAGCTGTTTTTT
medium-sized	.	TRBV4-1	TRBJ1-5	CASSPDRQLNQPQHF	TGCGCCAGCAGCCCGGACAGACAACTCAATCAGCCCCAGCATTTT
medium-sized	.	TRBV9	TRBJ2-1	CASSPRLTSYNEQFF	TGTGCCAGCAGCCCAAGGTTAACCTCCTACAATGAGCAGTTCTTC
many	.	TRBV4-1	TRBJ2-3	CASSHPYTDTQYF	TGCGCCAGCAGCCACCCCTATACAGATACGCAGTATTTT
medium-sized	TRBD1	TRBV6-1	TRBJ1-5	CASSGTGETQPQHF	TGTGCCAGCAGTGGGACAGGGGAGACTCAGCCCCAGCATTTT
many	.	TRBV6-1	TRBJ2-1	CASFRNLEQFF	TGTGCCAGCTTCCGAAATCTCGAGCAGTTCTTC
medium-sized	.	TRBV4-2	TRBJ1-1	CASSPASDTEAFF	TGTGCCAGCAGTCCGGCCTCGGACACTGAAGCTTTCTTT
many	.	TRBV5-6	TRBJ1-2	CASSLGGVSVGYTF	TGTGCCAGCAGCTTGGGAGGTGTCAGTGTCGGCTACACCTTC
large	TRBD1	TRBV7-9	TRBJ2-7	CASSPPSQGGQQYF	TGTGCCAGCAGTCCCCCCTCACAGGGGGGTCAGCAGTACTTC
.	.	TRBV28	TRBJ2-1	CASSVGMWEGNEQFF	TGTGCCAGCAGTGTCGGAATGTGGGAAGGCAATGAGCAGTTCTTC
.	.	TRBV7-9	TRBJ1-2	CASSLRPPDGYTF	TGTGCCAGCAGCTTACGCCCTCCCGATGGCTACACCTTC
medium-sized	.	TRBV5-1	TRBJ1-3	CASSLDPLRSGNTIYF	TGCGCCAGCAGCTTGGACCCCCTACGCTCTGGAAACACCATATATTTT
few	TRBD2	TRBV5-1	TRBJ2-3	CASRSGGVSTDTQYF	TGCGCCAGCAGGAGCGGGGGGGTGAGCACAGATACGCAGTATTTT
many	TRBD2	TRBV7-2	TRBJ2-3	CASSAGTSGPTDTQYF	TGTGCCAGCAGCGCTGGGACTAGCGGGCCCACAGATACGCAGTATTTT
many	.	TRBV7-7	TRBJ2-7	CASSPLAGSYEQYF	TGTGCCAGCAGCCCCCTGGCAGGATCCTACGAGCAGTACTTC
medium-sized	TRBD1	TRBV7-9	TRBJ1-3	CASSSGDSSGNTIYF	TGTGCCAGCAGCTCGGGGGACAGCTCTGGAAACACCATATATTTT
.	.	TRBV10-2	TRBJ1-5	CASSESGAGSNQPQHF	TGCGCCAGCAGTGAGTCGGGGGCAGGGTCTAATCAGCCCCAGCATTTT
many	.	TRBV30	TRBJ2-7	CAWRAAGSYEQYF	TGTGCCTGGAGGGCGGCAGGGTCCTACGAGCAGTACTTC
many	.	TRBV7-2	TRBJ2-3	CASSLGLNTDTQYF	TGTGCCAGCAGTTTGGGACTGAACACAGATACGCAGTATTTT
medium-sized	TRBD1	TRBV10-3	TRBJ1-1	CATEGTGDSMNTEAFF	TGTGCCACCGAGGGGACAGGAGATTCCATGAACACTGAAGCTTTCTTT
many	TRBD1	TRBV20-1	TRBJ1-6	CSARDKGQGTPLHF	TGCAGTGCTAGAGATAAGGGACAGGGGACACCCCTCCACTTT
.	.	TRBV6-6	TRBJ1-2	CASSYTPQGREGYNF	TGTGCCAGCAGTTACACACCCCAGGGACGGGAAGGCTACAACTTC
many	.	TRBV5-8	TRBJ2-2	CASSQTDTNTGELFF	TGTGCCAGCAGCCAAACCGACACAAACACCGGGGAGCTGTTTTTT
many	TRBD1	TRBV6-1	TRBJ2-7	CASRDRSSHEQYF	TGTGCCAGCAGGGACAGGTCCTCCCACGAGCAGTACTTC
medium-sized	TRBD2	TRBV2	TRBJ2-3	CASSPGLAGAVGLADTQYF	TGTGCCAGCAGTCCGGGACTAGCGGGGGCCGTAGGGTTAGCAGATACGCAGTATTTT
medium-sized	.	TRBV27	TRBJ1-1	CASSLREDTEAFF	TGTGCCAGCAGTCTCAGGGAGGACACTGAAGCTTTCTTT
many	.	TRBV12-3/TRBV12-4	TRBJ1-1	CASSQYRDTEAFF	TGTGCCAGCAGCCAATACAGGGACACTGAAGCTTTCTTT
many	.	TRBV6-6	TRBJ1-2	CASSYTKQAPNYGYTF	TGTGCCAGCAGTTACACCAAACAGGCCCCTAACTATGGCTACACCTTC
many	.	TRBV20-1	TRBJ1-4	CSATPLRGLFF	TGCAGTGCTACCCCCCTTAGGGGACTGTTTTTT
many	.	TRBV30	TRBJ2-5	CAWRRILASETQYF	TGTGCCTGGAGGAGGATTTTAGCAAGCGAGACCCAGTACTTC
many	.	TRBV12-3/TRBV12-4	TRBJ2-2	CASRLVTGELFF	TGTGCCAGCAGACTAGTCACCGGGGAGCTGTTTTTT
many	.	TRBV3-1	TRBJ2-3	CASTELGVGLSADTQYF	TGTGCCAGCACCGAACTGGGAGTCGGCTTGTCAGCAGATACGCAGTATTTT
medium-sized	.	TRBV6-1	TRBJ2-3	CASSTVSSTDTQYF	TGTGCCAGCAGCACGGTTTCTAGCACAGATACGCAGTATTTT
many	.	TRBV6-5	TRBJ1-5	CASSYRGGSNQPQHF	TGTGCCAGCAGTTACCGTGGGGGGTCCAATCAGCCCCAGCATTTT
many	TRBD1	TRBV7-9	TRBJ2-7	CASSPQGQGPSYEQYF	TGTGCCAGCAGCCCTCAGGGACAGGGCCCCTCCTACGAGCAGTACTTC
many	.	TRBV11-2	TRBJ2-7	CASSLDLGSIYEQYF	TGTGCCAGCAGCTTAGATCTAGGATCAATCTACGAGCAGTACTTC
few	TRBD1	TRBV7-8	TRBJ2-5	CASSPRQGPQETQYF	TGTGCCAGCAGCCCCCGACAGGGTCCCCAAGAGACCCAGTACTTC
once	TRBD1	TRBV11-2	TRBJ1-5	CASSSGTGGQQPQHF	TGTGCCAGCAGCTCCGGGACAGGGGGACAACAGCCCCAGCATTTT
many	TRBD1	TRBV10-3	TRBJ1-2	CAISAGTGGYGYTF	TGTGCCATCAGTGCGGGGACAGGGGGCTATGGCTACACCTTC
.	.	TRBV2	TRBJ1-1	CASSELAQANTEAFF	TGTGCCAGCAGTGAATTGGCACAGGCGAACACTGAAGCTTTCTTT
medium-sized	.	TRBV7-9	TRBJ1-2	CASSIMGRTNYGYTF	TGTGCCAGCAGCATAATGGGACGGACTAACTATGGCTACACCTTC
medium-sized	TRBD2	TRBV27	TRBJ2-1	CASSFGLAGVFSSYNEQFF	TGTGCCAGCAGTTTTGGTCTAGCGGGCGTCTTTAGCTCCTACAATGAGCAGTTCTTC
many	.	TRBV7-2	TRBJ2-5	CASSPLWVGETQYF	TGTGCCAGCAGCCCGCTCTGGGTCGGAGAGACCCAGTACTTC
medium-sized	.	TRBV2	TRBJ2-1	CASKEGSYNEQFF	TGTGCCAGCAAGGAGGGAAGCTACAATGAGCAGTTCTTC
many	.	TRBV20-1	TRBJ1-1	CSAAPAQWVEAFF	TGCAGTGCTGCTCCCGCACAGTGGGTTGAAGCTTTCTTT
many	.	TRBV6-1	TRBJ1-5	CASSWEREPQHF	TGTGCCAGCAGTTGGGAGCGTGAGCCCCAGCATTTT
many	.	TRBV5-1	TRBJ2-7	CASSQTPRDSSYEQYF	TGCGCCAGCAGCCAAACCCCGCGGGACAGTTCCTACGAGCAGTACTTC
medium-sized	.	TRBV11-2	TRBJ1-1	CASSLSVILGGQGTEAFF	TGTGCCAGCAGCTTATCAGTCATCCTCGGCGGGCAGGGCACTGAAGCTTTCTTT
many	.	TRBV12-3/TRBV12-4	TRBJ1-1	CASSYINTEAFF	TGTGCCAGCAGTTATATCAACACTGAAGCTTTCTTT
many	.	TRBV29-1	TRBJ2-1	CSVGHGPQNEQFF	TGCAGCGTTGGGCACGGGCCCCAAAATGAGCAGTTCTTC
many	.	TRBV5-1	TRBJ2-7	CASSLTDSTSYEQYF	TGCGCCAGCAGCTTGACCGACAGTACTTCCTACGAGCAGTACTTC